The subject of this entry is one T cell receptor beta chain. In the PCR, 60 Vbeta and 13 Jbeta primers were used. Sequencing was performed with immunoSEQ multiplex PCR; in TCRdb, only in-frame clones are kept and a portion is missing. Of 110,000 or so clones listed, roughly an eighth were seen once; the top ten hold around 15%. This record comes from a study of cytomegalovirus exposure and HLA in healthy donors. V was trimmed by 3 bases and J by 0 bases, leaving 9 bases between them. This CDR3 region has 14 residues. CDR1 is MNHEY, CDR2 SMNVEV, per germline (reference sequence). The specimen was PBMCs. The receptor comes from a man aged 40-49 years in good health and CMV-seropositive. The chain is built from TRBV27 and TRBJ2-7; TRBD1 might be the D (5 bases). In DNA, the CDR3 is TGTGCCAGCAGTTTTCAGGGCAGCTCCTACGAGCAGTACTTC. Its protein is CASSFQGSSYEQYF.